This entry lists 10 T cell receptor beta chains sequenced from one sample in a study of blood T cell repertoires in COVID-19. Clones were read by immunoSEQ multiplex PCR, and TCRdb kept only the in-frame ones, dropping some. Counted here are 250,000 to 350,000 clones, around 91% occurring once; the ten biggest clones make up 1.7%. Sequenced sample: PBMCs or T cells enriched from blood (not recorded which). These receptors were taken from a young woman with acute COVID-19.

The chain recombines TRBV19 with TRBJ2-3, with 8 bases fitting TRBD2. Trimming removed 3 bases from V and 4 bases from J; junction bases left unmatched: 6. CDR3 size: 15 residues. Germline V gene lookup returns CDR1 LNHDA and CDR2 SQIVND (reference sequence). CDR3 residues: CASSITSGSADTQYF. The CDR3 DNA reads TGTGCCAGTAGTATCACCAGCGGGAGTGCAGATACGCAGTATTTT.

The chain recombines TRBV24-1 with TRBJ2-3; 14 nucleotides line up with TRBD2. Per the germline V gene, CDR1 is KGHDR and CDR2 is SFDVKD. J lost 8 bases, V lost 3 bases, and 9 bases had no gene match. The CDR3 loop spans 17 amino acids. CDR3 region: CATSDPGTSGSLGTQYF. CDR3 bases: TGTGCCACCAGTGATCCCGGGACTAGCGGGAGTTTGGGTACGCAGTATTTT.

V and J are TRBV19 and TRBJ2-2, with 12 bases lining up with TRBD2. Germline CDR1 is LNHDA and CDR2 is SQIVND (reference sequence). J lost 1 base, V lost 3 bases, and 9 bases had no gene match. The length of the CDR3 is 19 residues. CDR3: CASSIESSGRARNTGELFF. The CDR3 DNA is TGTGCCAGTAGTATTGAGTCTAGCGGGAGGGCCAGGAACACCGGGGAGCTGTTTTTT.

In DNA, the CDR3 is TGCGCCAGCAGCCAACCCACCAGGGGGTCTGAAGCTTTCTTT. Protein product: CASSQPTRGSEAFF. This chain uses TRBV4-1 with TRBJ1-1; the match to TRBD1 covers 7 bases. The V gene's germline CDR1 is MGHRA and CDR2 YSYEKL. J was trimmed by 6 bases and V by 2 bases; bases with no gene match: 6. CDR3 size: 14 residues.

The chain carries TRBV7-6 and TRBJ2-2; 7 positions agree with TRBD2. With 1 base clipped from V and 5 bases from J, the junction kept 4 bases outside the gene matches. The CDR3 is 15 residues long. The germline CDR1 and CDR2 sequences are SGHVS and FNYEAQ. The CDR3 DNA reads as TGTGCCAGCAGCTTAGAGGCGGGAGTTACCGGGGAGCTGTTTTTT. Translation gives CASSLEAGVTGELFF.

This chain connects TRBV5-1 to TRBJ2-5; the D gene is possibly TRBD1 (5 bases). The CDR3 runs 15 residues. Germline CDR1 reads SGHRS; CDR2 reads YFSETQ. V was trimmed by 0 bases and J by 1 base, leaving 10 bases between them. CDR3 DNA: TGCGCCAGCAGCTTGGAGACAGCTTTCCAAGAGACCCAGTACTTC. Translated: CASSLETAFQETQYF.

V is TRBV14 and J is TRBJ2-7; 10 bases agree with TRBD1. Per the germline V gene, CDR1 is SGHDN and CDR2 is FVKESK. Trimming removed 0 bases from V and 2 bases from J; junction bases left unmatched: 7. The CDR3 extends over 17 amino acids. The CDR3 loop is CASSQDPAGTGAYEQYF. CDR3 in DNA: TGTGCCAGCAGCCAAGACCCAGCGGGGACAGGGGCCTACGAGCAGTACTTC.

The chain recombines TRBV6-2 or TRBV6-3 with TRBJ1-2; the D gene is possibly TRBD1 (5 bases). The germline CDR1 and CDR2 sequences are MNHEY and SVGEGT. This CDR3 spans 12 amino acids. V lost 2 bases, J lost 4 bases, and 5 bases lay in between. The CDR3 DNA sequence: TGTGCCAGCAGTTACGGGGCCTATGGCTACACCTTC. Protein: CASSYGAYGYTF.

This chain links TRBV11-2 with TRBJ2-1; 7 bases fit TRBD1. V shed 5 bases, J shed 13 bases, and the junction held 8 bases outside the gene matches. Germline V gene data show CDR1 as SGHAT and CDR2 as FQNNGV. This CDR3 is 12 amino acids long. Written as DNA, the CDR3 is TGTGCCAGCAGCCACACAGGGGTGCGTCAGTTCTTC. Its translation is CASSHTGVRQFF.

This sequence joins TRBV7-6 and TRBJ2-7, with a tentative D call TRBD1 (5 bases). The germline V and J ends were trimmed by 5 bases and 0 bases, with 8 bases remaining between them. CDR3 length: 13 amino acids. Germline CDR1 is SGHVS and CDR2 is FNYEAQ. The CDR3 loop is CASSQGSSYEQYF. DNA of the CDR3: TGTGCCAGCAGCCAGGGAAGCTCCTACGAGCAGTACTTC.